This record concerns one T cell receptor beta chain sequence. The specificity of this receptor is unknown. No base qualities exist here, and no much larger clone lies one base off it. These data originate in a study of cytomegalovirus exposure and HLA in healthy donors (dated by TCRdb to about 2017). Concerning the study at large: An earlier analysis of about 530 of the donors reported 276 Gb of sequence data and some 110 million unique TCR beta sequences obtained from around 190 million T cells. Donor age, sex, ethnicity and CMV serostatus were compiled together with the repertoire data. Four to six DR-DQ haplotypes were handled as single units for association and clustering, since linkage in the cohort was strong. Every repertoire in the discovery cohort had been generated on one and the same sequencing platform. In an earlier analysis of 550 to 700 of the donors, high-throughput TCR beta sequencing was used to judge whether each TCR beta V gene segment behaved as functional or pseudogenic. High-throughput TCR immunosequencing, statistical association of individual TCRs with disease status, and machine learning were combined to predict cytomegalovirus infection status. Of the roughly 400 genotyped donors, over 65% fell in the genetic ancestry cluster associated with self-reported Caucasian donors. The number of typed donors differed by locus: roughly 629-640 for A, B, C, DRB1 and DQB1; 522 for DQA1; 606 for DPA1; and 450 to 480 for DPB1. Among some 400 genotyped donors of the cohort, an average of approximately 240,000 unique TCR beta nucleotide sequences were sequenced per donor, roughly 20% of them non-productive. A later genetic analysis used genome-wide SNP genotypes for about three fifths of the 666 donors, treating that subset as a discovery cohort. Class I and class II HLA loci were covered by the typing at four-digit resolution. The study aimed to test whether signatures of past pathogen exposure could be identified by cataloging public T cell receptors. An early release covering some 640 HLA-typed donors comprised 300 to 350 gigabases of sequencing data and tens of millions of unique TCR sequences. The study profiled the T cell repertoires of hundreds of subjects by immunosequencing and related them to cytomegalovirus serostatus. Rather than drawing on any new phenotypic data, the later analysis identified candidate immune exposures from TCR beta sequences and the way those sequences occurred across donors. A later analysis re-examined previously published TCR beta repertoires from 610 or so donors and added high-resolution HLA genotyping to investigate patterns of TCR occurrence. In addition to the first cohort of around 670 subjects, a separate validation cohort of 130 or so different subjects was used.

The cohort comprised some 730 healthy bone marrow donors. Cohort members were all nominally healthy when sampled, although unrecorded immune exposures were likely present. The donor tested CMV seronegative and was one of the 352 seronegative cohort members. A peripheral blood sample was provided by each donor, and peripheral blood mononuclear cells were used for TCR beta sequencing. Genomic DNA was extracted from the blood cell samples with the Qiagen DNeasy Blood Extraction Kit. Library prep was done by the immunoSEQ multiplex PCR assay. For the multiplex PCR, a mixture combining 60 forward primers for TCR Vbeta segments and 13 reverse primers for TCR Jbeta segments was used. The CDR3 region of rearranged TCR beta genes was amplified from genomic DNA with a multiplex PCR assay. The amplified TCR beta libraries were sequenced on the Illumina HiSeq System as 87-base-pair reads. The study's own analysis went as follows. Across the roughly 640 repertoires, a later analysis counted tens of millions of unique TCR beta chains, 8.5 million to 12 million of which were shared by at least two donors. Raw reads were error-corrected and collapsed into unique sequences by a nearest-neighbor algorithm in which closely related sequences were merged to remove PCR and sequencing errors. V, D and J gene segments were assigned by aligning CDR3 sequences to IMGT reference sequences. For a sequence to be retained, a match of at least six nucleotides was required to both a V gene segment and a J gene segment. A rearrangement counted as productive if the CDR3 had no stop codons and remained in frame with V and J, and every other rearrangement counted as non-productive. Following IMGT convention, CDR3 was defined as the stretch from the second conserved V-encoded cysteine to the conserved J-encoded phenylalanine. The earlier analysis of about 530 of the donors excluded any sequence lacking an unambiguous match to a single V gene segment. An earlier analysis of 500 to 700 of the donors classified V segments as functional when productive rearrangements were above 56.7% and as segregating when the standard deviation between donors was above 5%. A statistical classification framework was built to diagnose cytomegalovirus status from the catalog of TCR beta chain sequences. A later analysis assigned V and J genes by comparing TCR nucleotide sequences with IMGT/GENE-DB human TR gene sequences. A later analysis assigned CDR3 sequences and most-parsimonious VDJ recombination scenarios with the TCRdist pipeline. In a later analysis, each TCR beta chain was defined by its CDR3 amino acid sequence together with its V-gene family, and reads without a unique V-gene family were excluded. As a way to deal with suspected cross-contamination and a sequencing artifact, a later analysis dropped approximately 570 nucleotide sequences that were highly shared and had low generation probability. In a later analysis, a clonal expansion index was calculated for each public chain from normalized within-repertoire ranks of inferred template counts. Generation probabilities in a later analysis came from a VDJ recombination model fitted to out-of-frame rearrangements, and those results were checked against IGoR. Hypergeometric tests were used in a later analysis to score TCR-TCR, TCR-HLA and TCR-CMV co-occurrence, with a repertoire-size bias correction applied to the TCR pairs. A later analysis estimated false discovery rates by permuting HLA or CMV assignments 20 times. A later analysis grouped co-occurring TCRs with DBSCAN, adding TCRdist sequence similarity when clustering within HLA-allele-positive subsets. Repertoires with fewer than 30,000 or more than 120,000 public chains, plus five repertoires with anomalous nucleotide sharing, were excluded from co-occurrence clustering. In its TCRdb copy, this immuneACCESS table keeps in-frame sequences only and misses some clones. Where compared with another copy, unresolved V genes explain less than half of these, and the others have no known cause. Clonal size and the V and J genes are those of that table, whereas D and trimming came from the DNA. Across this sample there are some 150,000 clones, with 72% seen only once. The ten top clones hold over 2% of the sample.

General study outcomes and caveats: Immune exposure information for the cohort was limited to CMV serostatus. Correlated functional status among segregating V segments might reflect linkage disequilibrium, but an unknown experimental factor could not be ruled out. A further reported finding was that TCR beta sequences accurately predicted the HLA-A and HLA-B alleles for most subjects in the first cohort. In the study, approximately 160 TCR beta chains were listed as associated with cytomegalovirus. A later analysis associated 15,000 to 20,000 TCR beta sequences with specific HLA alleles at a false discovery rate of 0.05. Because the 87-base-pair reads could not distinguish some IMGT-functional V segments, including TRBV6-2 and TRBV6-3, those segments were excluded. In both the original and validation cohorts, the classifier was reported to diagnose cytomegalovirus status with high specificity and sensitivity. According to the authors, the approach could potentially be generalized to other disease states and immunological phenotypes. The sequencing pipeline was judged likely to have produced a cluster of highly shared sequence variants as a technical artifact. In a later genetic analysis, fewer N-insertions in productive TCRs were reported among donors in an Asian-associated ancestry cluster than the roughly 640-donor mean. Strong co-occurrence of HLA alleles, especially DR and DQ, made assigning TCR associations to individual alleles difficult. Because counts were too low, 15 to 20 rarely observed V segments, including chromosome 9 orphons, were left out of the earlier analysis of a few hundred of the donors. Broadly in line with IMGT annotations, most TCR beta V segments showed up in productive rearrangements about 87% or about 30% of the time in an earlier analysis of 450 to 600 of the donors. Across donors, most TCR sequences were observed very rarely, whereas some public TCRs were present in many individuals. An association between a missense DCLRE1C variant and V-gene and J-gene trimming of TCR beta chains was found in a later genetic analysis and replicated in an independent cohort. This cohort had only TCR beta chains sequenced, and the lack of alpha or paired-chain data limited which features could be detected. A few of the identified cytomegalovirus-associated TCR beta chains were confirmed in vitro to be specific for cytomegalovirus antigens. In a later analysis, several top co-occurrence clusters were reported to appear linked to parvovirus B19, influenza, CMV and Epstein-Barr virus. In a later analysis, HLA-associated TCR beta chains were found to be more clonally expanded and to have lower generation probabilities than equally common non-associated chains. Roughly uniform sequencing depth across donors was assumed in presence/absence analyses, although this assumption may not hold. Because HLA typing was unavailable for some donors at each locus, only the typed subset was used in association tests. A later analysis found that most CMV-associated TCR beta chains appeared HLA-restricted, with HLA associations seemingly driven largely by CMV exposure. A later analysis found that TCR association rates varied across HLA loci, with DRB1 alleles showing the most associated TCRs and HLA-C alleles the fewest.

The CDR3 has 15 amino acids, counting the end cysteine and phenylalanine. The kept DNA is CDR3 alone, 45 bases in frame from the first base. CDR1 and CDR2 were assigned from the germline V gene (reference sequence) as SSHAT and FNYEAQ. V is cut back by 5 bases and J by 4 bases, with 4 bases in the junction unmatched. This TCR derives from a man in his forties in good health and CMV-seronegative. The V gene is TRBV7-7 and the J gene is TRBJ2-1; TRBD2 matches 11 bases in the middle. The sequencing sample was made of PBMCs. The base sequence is TGTGCCAGCAGCCTGGGACTAGCGGTTTACAATGAGCAGTTCTTC. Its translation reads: CASSLGLAVYNEQFF. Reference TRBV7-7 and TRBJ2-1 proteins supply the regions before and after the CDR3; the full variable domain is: GAGVSQSPRYKVTKRGQDVTLRCDPISSHATLYWYQQALGQGPEFLTYFNYEAQPDKSGLPSDRFSAERPEGSISTLTIQRTEQRDSAMYRCASSLGLAVYNEQFFGPGTRLTVL.